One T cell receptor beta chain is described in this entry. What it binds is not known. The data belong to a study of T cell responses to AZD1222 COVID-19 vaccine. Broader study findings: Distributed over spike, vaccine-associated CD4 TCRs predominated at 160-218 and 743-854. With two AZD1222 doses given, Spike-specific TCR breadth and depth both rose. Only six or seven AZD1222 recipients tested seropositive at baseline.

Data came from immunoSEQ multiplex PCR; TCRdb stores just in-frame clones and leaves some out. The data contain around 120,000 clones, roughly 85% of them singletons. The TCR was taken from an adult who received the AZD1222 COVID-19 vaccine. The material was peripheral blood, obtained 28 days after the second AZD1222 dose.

CDR3 region: CASSPLVRGSTEAFF. CDR3 nucleotides: TGCGCCAGCAGCCCCCTTGTCAGGGGAAGCACTGAAGCTTTCTTT. V gene TRBV4-1 combines with J gene TRBJ1-1, with a tentative D call TRBD1 (6 bases). The length of the CDR3 is 15 residues. Germline V CDR1 and CDR2: MGHRA, YSYEKL. Trimming cost V 4 bases and J 4 bases, with 16 bases left between them.